Presented here are 27 T cell receptor beta chains from one specimen sequenced in a study of blood T cell repertoires in COVID-19. Sequenced by immunoSEQ multiplex PCR; TCRdb stores in-frame clones only, minus some. Of 93,000 or so clones listed, nearly 90% are singletons. The sample comprised peripheral blood. The receptors shown here come from a man between 50 and 59 years old in a cohort sampled during active COVID-19.

The J gene is TRBJ1-1, the V gene TRBV7-9; TRBD1 agrees at 9 bases. The ends lost 2 bases at V and 5 bases at J; junction bases unmatched: 9. The germline CDR1 and CDR2 sequences are SEHNR and FQNEAQ (reference sequence). The CDR3 extends over 16 amino acids. CDR3 region: CASSLQGTGTGTEAFF. The CDR3 bases are TGTGCCAGCAGCTTACAAGGGACAGGGACGGGGACTGAAGCTTTCTTT.

The rearrangement uses TRBV10-3 and TRBJ1-2; tentative D call: TRBD1 (6 bases). The CDR3 is made up of 11 amino acids. The germline V gene has CDR1 ENHRY and CDR2 SYGVKD. Trimming cost V 7 bases and J 10 bases, with 13 bases left between them. The CDR3 coding sequence is TGTGCCATCACCGAGGGGGGGGACTACACCTTC. Its translation is CAITEGGDYTF.

The rearrangement links TRBV5-6 to TRBJ2-4; no clear D. V was shortened by 4 bases and J by 5 bases, with 10 bases between the two germline ends. Per germline, CDR1 SGHDT and CDR2 YYEEEE. The CDR3 consists of 13 residues. DNA of the CDR3: TGTGCCAGCAGCGTCGGTTTCCAAAACATTCAGTACTTC. It codes for CASSVGFQNIQYF.

The V and J genes are TRBV7-8 and TRBJ1-6; 7 bases fit TRBD1. The CDR3 loop spans 18 amino acids. Germline V gives CDR1 SGHVS, CDR2 FQNEAQ. The V and J ends lost 3 bases and 3 bases, in that order; junction bases with no gene match: 11. CDR3 DNA sequence: TGTGCCAGCAGCTTTACGGGGGTAGGGGGCAGCTATAATTCACCCCTCCACTTT. This encodes CASSFTGVGGSYNSPLHF.

The J gene is TRBJ2-2, the V gene TRBV4-1, with TRBD1 as a possible D gene (6 bases). Germline CDR1 and CDR2: MGHRA and YSYEKL. The CDR3 runs 16 residues. Trimming took 3 bases from V and 6 from J, leaving 17 bases between them. CDR3 bases: TGCGCCAGCAGCCAGCAAAACCAGGGGTTTTCCGGGGAGCTGTTTTTT. Its translation: CASSQQNQGFSGELFF.

V usage is TRBV5-6 and J usage is TRBJ2-2; D gene ambiguous. CDR3 length equals 15 residues. V lost 2 bases to trimming and J lost 0 bases, with 8 bases between them. From germline, CDR1 is SGHDT and CDR2 YYEEEE. The CDR3 bases are TGTGCCAGCAGCTTCTATTACTCGAACACCGGGGAGCTGTTTTTT. This sequence encodes CASSFYYSNTGELFF.

In its sample, this clone was seen once. The chain has TRBV11-2 and TRBJ2-7, with 9 bases aligning to TRBD2. CDR3 size: 16 residues. Germline lookup yields CDR1 SGHAT and CDR2 FQNNGV. V dropped 5 bases and J dropped 2; count of bases not matched to a gene: 10. The CDR3 DNA reads as TGTGCCAGCAGCAGCCGCCTAGCGGGGACCCCCTACGAGCAGTACTTC. It is translated as CASSSRLAGTPYEQYF.

The rearrangement joins TRBV2 to TRBJ2-2; 7 nucleotides align to TRBD1. Germline lookup yields CDR1 SNHLY and CDR2 FYNNEI. The CDR3 has 14 amino acids. With 5 bases clipped from V and 4 bases from J, the junction kept 4 bases outside the gene matches. The CDR3 region has the DNA TGTGCCAGCAGTCAGAACAGGGGCACCGGGGAGCTGTTTTTT. Its translation: CASSQNRGTGELFF.

The rearrangement joins TRBV9 to TRBJ1-1; tentative D call: TRBD1 (5 bases). The germline V and J ends were trimmed by 0 bases and 5 bases, with 11 bases remaining between them. This CDR3 is 14 amino acids long. The germline gives CDR1 SGDLS, CDR2 YYNGEE. CDR3 protein: CASSVGGARTEAFF. The CDR3 DNA reads as TGTGCCAGCAGCGTAGGCGGGGCGAGGACTGAAGCTTTCTTT. The full variable domain, in which reference TRBV9 and TRBJ1-1 provide the parts outside the CDR3, is DSGVTQTPKHLITATGQRVTLRCSPRSGDLSVYWYQQSLDQGLQFLIQYYNGEERAKGNILERFSAQQFPDLHSELNLSSLELGDSALYFCASSVGGARTEAFFGQGTRLTVV.

This clone is a singleton in its sample. This rearrangement joins TRBV7-9 to TRBJ2-5; 8 nucleotides agree with TRBD1. The germline V gene encodes CDR1 SEHNR and CDR2 FQNEAQ (reference sequence). V was clipped by 1 base and J by 5 bases; unmatched bases: 9. The CDR3 is made up of 16 amino acids. The CDR3 is CASSLGPGGRGETQYF. The CDR3, as DNA: TGTGCCAGCAGCTTAGGCCCAGGGGGCCGTGGGGAGACCCAGTACTTC.

This chain uses TRBV7-9 with TRBJ1-2; 10 positions match TRBD1. CDR3 length: 16 amino acids. After removal of 5 bases from V and 4 bases from J, the junction contained 10 bases not matched to a gene. Germline assignment: CDR1 SEHNR and CDR2 FQNEAQ (reference sequence). CDR3 in DNA: TGTGCCAGCAGCCAGACGACAGGGGGCGAGGGCTATGGCTACACCTTC. It specifies CASSQTTGGEGYGYTF.

The chain has TRBV7-8 and TRBJ2-7; weak D call: TRBD2 (6 bases). There are 13 residues in the CDR3. Germline CDR1 SGHVS, CDR2 FQNEAQ. V was trimmed by 5 bases and J by 1 base, leaving 9 bases between them. The CDR3 spells CASSDGGSYEQYF. The CDR3 coding sequence is TGTGCCAGCAGCGATGGAGGGTCCTACGAGCAGTACTTC.

This chain uses TRBV7-9 with TRBJ2-3; the D gene is possibly TRBD1 (5 bases). Per germline, CDR1 SEHNR and CDR2 FQNEAQ (reference sequence). The V end was cut by 7 bases, the J end by 3 bases, with 20 bases between. The CDR3 length is 16 residues. The CDR3 DNA reads TGTGCCAGCACCCCCGGGCGGTCAGACAGAACAGATACGCAGTATTTT. This codes for CASTPGRSDRTDTQYF.

This clone has only one observation. CDR3 loop: CASSQGGLYEQYF. CDR3 nucleotide sequence: TGTGCCAGCAGTCAAGGGGGTCTCTACGAGCAGTACTTC. V usage is TRBV12-3 or TRBV12-4 and J usage is TRBJ2-7; D is possibly TRBD1 (6 bases). V was clipped by 5 bases and J by 3 bases, with 11 bases between them. The CDR3 covers 13 residues.

J is TRBJ1-1 and V is TRBV5-1; 8 bases fit TRBD1. Per germline, CDR1 SGHRS and CDR2 YFSETQ. With 0 bases clipped from V and 8 bases from J, the junction kept 3 bases outside the gene matches. The CDR3 has 13 amino acids. CDR3 bases: TGCGCCAGCAGCTTGGTACAGGGGGTGGAAGCTTTCTTT. Translation: CASSLVQGVEAFF.

V usage is TRBV6-6 and J usage is TRBJ1-4; D perhaps matches TRBD1 (6 bases). The germline V and J ends were trimmed by 2 bases and 6 bases, with 13 bases remaining between them. This CDR3 is 15 amino acids long. The germline CDR1 and CDR2 sequences are MNHNY and SVGAGI (reference sequence). The CDR3: CASSYRGRGDEKLFF. The CDR3 nucleotides are TGTGCCAGCAGTTACAGAGGCAGGGGAGATGAAAAACTGTTTTTT.

This sequence joins TRBV11-3 and TRBJ2-3; D might be TRBD2 (6 bases). Germline CDR1 and CDR2: SGHNT and YENEEA. The CDR3 runs to 14 residues. The germline V and J ends were trimmed by 6 bases and 10 bases, with 20 bases remaining between them. The CDR3 coding sequence is TGTGCCAGCAGTCCTGGGGGGATATCCACTGCGCAGTATTTT. It yields the protein CASSPGGISTAQYF. The full variable domain, completed using reference TRBV11-3 and TRBJ2-3, is EAGVVQSPRYKIIEKKQPVAFWCNPISGHNTLYWYLQNLGQGPELLIRYENEEAVDDSQLPKDRFSAERLKGVDSTLKIQPAELGDSAVYLCASSPGGISTAQYFGPGTRLTVL.

The chain employs TRBV11-3 and TRBJ1-1, with 7 bases matching TRBD1. Germline CDR1 is SGHNT and CDR2 is YENEEA. V lost 4 bases, J lost 4 bases, and 3 bases stayed unmatched. The CDR3 extends over 13 amino acids. The CDR3 loop is CASSSGGITEAFF. The DNA of the CDR3 is TGTGCCAGCAGCTCAGGGGGGATCACTGAAGCTTTCTTT.

This sequence joins TRBV5-1 and TRBJ2-2, with 9 bases that match TRBD1. This CDR3 is 15 amino acids long. V trimming: 4 bases; J trimming: 5 bases; junction bases outside the gene matches: 6. Germline assignment: CDR1 SGHRS and CDR2 YFSETQ. The CDR3 DNA reads TGCGCCAGCAGCCCCGGACAGGGGAGGACCGGGGAGCTGTTTTTT. This sequence encodes CASSPGQGRTGELFF.

A single count supports this clone. The rearrangement joins TRBV7-2 to TRBJ2-7; unclear D gene. Trimming stripped 5 bases from V and 0 bases from J, with 17 bases between. The germline CDR1 and CDR2 sequences are SGHTA and FQGNSA. The CDR3 contains 16 residues. The chain's CDR3 is CASSGRAQSLSYEQYF. As DNA, the CDR3 is TGTGCCAGCAGCGGCCGTGCACAGAGCCTCTCCTACGAGCAGTACTTC. Together with reference TRBV7-2 and TRBJ2-7, the CDR3 gives the full variable domain: GAGVSQSPSNKVTEKGKDVELRCDPISGHTALYWYRQSLGQGLEFLIYFQGNSAPDKSGLPSDRFSAERTGGSVSTLTIQRTQQEDSAVYLCASSGRAQSLSYEQYFGPGTRLTVT.

The chain links TRBV12-3 or TRBV12-4 to TRBJ1-1, with TRBD1 identical over 8 bases. The junction had 6 bases not matched to a gene; V was cut back by 5 bases and J by 7 bases. The CDR3 covers 13 residues. The CDR3 reads CASSPGGLFEAFF. In DNA form, the CDR3 reads TGTGCCAGCAGTCCAGGGGGCCTATTTGAAGCTTTCTTT.

This chain uses TRBV19 with TRBJ2-3; 12 bases fit TRBD2. V gave up 5 bases and J gave up 1 base; unmatched junction bases: 7. The germline CDR1 and CDR2 sequences are LNHDA and SQIVND (reference sequence). This CDR3 spans 17 amino acids. The DNA for the CDR3 is TGTGCCAGTAGTTTACTAGCGGGGGGTATTGGCACAGATACGCAGTATTTT. This encodes CASSLLAGGIGTDTQYF.

The chain links TRBV7-9 to TRBJ1-2; 7 nucleotides agree with TRBD1. Germline CDR1 SEHNR, CDR2 FQNEAQ (reference sequence). CDR3 length: 13 amino acids. V lost 4 bases to trimming and J lost 3 bases; unmatched junction nucleotides: 2. The CDR3 loop reads CASSSGTDYGYTF. For the CDR3, the DNA is TGTGCCAGCAGCTCCGGGACAGACTATGGCTACACCTTC. The full variable domain, its missing parts supplied by reference TRBV7-9 and TRBJ1-2, is DTGVSQNPRHKITKRGQNVTFRCDPISEHNRLYWYRQTLGQGPEFLTYFQNEAQLEKSRLLSDRFSAERPKGSFSTLEIQRTEQGDSAMYLCASSSGTDYGYTFGSGTRLTVV.

The V and J genes are TRBV3-1 (or the pseudogene TRBV3-2) and TRBJ1-6; 7 bases align to TRBD1. The V gene's germline CDR1 is LGHDT and CDR2 YNNKEL (reference sequence). The CDR3 runs to 13 residues. V shed 4 bases and J 8 bases; nucleotides not matched to a gene: 2. The CDR3 loop reads CASSLQGDSPLHF. CDR3 DNA: TGTGCCAGCAGCCTCCAGGGGGATTCACCCCTCCACTTT.

The chain uses TRBV9 and TRBJ2-2, with D possibly TRBD2 on 7 matching bases. Looked up from germline, CDR1 is SGDLS and CDR2 is YYNGEE. The CDR3 extends over 15 amino acids. V gave up 4 bases and J gave up 6 bases, with 16 bases separating them. The CDR3 bases are TGTGCCAGCAGCACCCGTGGGGGGGGCCCCGGGGAGCTGTTTTTT. Protein: CASSTRGGGPGELFF.

The chain carries TRBV5-1 and TRBJ1-2, with TRBD1 identical over 8 bases. The CDR3 has 14 residues. The V and J ends lost 5 bases and 5 bases, in that order; junction bases with no gene match: 8. Looked up from germline, CDR1 is SGHRS and CDR2 is YFSETQ. The chain's CDR3 is CASRAQGAKYGYTF. The CDR3 DNA sequence: TGCGCCAGCAGGGCTCAGGGGGCGAAATATGGCTACACCTTC.

The genes are TRBV11-3 and TRBJ2-5, with D perhaps TRBD1 (5 bases). V lost 3 bases, J lost 5 bases, and 22 bases lay in between. The CDR3 totals 17 residues. Germline lookup yields CDR1 SGHNT and CDR2 YENEEA. The CDR3 sequence: CASSLGKQDTSRETQYF. As DNA, the CDR3 is TGTGCCAGCAGCTTGGGGAAACAGGATACCTCGAGGGAGACCCAGTACTTC.